This T cell receptor (beta chain) was found in a study of CD8 T cells in ankylosing spondylitis. This clonotype has only a few counts. CDR1 is SGHVS and CDR2 is FNYEAQ in the germline V gene. The CDR3 spans 14 residues. J gave up 2 bases and V 2 bases, and 2 bases lay outside the gene matches. A single record per CDR3 protein comes from TCRdb applying MiXCR to the 5' RACE reads. The data hold fewer than 350,000 distinct CDR3 sequences, with around 10% observed a single time. V is TRBV7-6 and J is TRBJ2-7; 8 nucleotides align to TRBD1. The receptor was derived from a female donor with ankylosing spondylitis or in good health (not recorded which). The sequenced material came from blood, either unsorted or a sorted T cell fraction (not recorded which). CDR3 amino acids: CASSLQQGAYEQYF. The CDR3 region has the DNA TGTGCCAGCAGCTTACAACAGGGGGCCTACGAGCAGTACTTC.